The TCR beta chain described here comes from a study of monozygotic twins with inflammatory bowel disease. The study, taken as a whole, reports: Repertoire similarity was not found to differ between concordant and discordant twins, possibly from limited power. Lower TCRbeta diversity (inverse Simpson) was seen in IBD patients than in healthy co-twins.

Turning to this clonotype: Its antigen is not known.

The input for each TCR library was around 4,000 ng of total RNA. TCRdb reprocessed the 5' RACE reads, with one entry per CDR3 protein and no DNA. The sample includes around 400,000 distinct CDR3 sequences. Sequencing input: blood. The TCR originated in a human donor with ulcerative colitis or Crohn's disease, or a healthy co-twin of an affected twin (not recorded which).

The CDR3 is CASSQRTGLNGYTF. The chain recombines TRBV14 with TRBJ1-2; TCRdb's D call of TRBD1 is untestable without DNA. This CDR3 has 14 residues. The V gene's germline CDR1 is SGHDN and CDR2 FVKESK. The whole variable domain, remainder taken from reference TRBV14 and TRBJ1-2, is EAGVTQFPSHSVIEKGQTVTLRCDPISGHDNLYWYRRVMGKEIKFLLHFVKESKQDESGMPNNRFLAERTGGTYSTLKVQPAELEDSGVYFCASSQRTGLNGYTFGSGTRLTVV.